This is a list of T cell receptor beta chains from one sample in a study of T cells after yellow fever vaccination. A single record per CDR3 protein comes from TCRdb applying MiXCR to the 5' RACE reads. The sample records a few hundred thousand distinct CDR3 sequences, about 19% being singletons. This sample comprised PBMCs, obtained 15 days after the yellow fever booster vaccination. The source of these receptors is a man younger than 40 who received the YFV17D yellow fever vaccine. Both conserved end residues are part of each CDR3. A D gene is named only where the DNA matches it firmly. For some rows the clone size is stated as once, few or many, or as a class when expanded; others skip it.

>TRBJ2-2|NA|NA|TRBV30|16
TGTGCCTGGAGCCTAGGACGTTACCTTAACACCGGGGAGCTGTTTTTT
CAWSLGRYLNTGELFF
>TRBJ2-7|NA|NA|TRBV20-1|15
TGCAGTGCTAGAGGTCTAGATACCTCCTCCTACGAGCAGTACTTC
CSARGLDTSSYEQYF
>TRBJ2-2|few|NA|TRBV20-1|16
TGCAGTGCTAGAAAAGGGACTTTTTCGAACACCGGGGAGCTGTTTTTT
CSARKGTFSNTGELFF
>TRBJ2-1|NA|TRBD2|TRBV6-1|16
TGTGCCAGCAGTGAAGTAGCGGGAGCCCCCTACAATGAGCAGTTCTTC
CASSEVAGAPYNEQFF
>TRBJ1-1|few|NA|TRBV7-2|15
TGTGCCAGCAGCTTATGGGGGGCGCATGGCACTGAAGCTTTCTTT
CASSLWGAHGTEAFF
>TRBJ2-1|few|TRBD2|TRBV7-9|16
TGTGCCAGCAGCCCCGGGACTAGGCTCTCCTACAATGAGCAGTTCTTC
CASSPGTRLSYNEQFF
>TRBJ1-1|NA|NA|TRBV28|13
TGTGCCAGCAGCTTAGGGACCTATGGAAGGGCTTTCTTT
CASSLGTYGRAFF
>TRBJ1-2|NA|NA|TRBV7-8|13
TGTGCCAGCAGCGTAGCCCCAGGGCGCGGCTACACCTTC
CASSVAPGRGYTF
>TRBJ2-5|NA|NA|TRBV3-1|17
TGTGCCAGCAGCCGGGGTCCAGGTTCGGGACAACGAGAGACCCAGTACTTC
CASSRGPGSGQRETQYF
>TRBJ2-5|NA|NA|TRBV5-1|14
TGCGCCAGCAGCTTGCGAGACCCCGGGGAGACCCAGTACTTC
CASSLRDPGETQYF
>TRBJ2-1|NA|TRBD2|TRBV29-1|15
TGCAGCGTTCCACCCTGGGGAGGGTCCTACAATGAGCAGTTCTTC
CSVPPWGGSYNEQFF
>TRBJ2-5|NA|TRBD2|TRBV6-1|15
TGTGCCAGCAGACGCCTAGCGGGAGGGGGGAAGACCCAGTACTTC
CASRRLAGGGKTQYF
>TRBJ2-5|NA|TRBD2|TRBV20-1|16
TGCAGTGCTAGAGATATCGCGGGAGAGTGGGGAGAGACCCAGTACTTC
CSARDIAGEWGETQYF
>TRBJ2-1|few|NA|TRBV20-1|16
TGCAGTGCTACCATGGGGGGGCGCGGATTGAGGAATGAGCAGTTCTTC
CSATMGGRGLRNEQFF
>TRBJ2-2|NA|TRBD2|TRBV19|17
TGTGCCAGTAGTCGGAAAGCTAGCGGGTCGAACACCGGGGAGCTGTTTTTT
CASSRKASGSNTGELFF
>TRBJ2-7|few|NA|TRBV29-1|11
TGCAGCGTTGAAGTGGCCTACGAGCAGTACTTC
CSVEVAYEQYF
>TRBJ2-1|NA|TRBD1|TRBV11-2|12
TGTGCCAGCAGCCACCGGGACAGCGAGCAGTTCTTC
CASSHRDSEQFF
>TRBJ2-5|few|NA|TRBV14|14
TGTGCCAGCAGCCGGAGGTTAAGTTACGAGACCCAGTACTTC
CASSRRLSYETQYF
>TRBJ2-2|few|TRBD2|TRBV7-6|19
TGTGCCAGCAGCTACAACCTCCTTTCCGGGAGGGCGAACACCGGGGAGCTGTTTTTT
CASSYNLLSGRANTGELFF
>TRBJ2-1|many|NA|TRBV20-1|10
TGCAGTGCTAGGGACAATGAGCAGTTCTTC
CSARDNEQFF
>TRBJ1-1|NA|NA|TRBV4-1|15
TGCGCCAGCAGCCAAGGCCCGGGGGCCCCAACTGAAGCTTTCTTT
CASSQGPGAPTEAFF
>TRBJ2-1|many|NA|TRBV14|13
TGTGCCAGCAGCCAAGCAGTCTACAATGAGCAGTTCTTC
CASSQAVYNEQFF
>TRBJ2-7|NA|TRBD1|TRBV5-5|14
TGTGCCAGCAGCCGTACGGGACAGGGCCACGAGCAGTACTTC
CASSRTGQGHEQYF
>TRBJ2-2|few|NA|TRBV4-2|13
TGTGCCAGCAGCGGACAGCTCACCGGGGAGCTGTTTTTT
CASSGQLTGELFF
>TRBJ2-3|few|NA|TRBV20-1|14
TGCAGTGCTAGTCCGCAGGGTGCCGCAGATACGCAGTATTTT
CSASPQGAADTQYF
>TRBJ2-1|few|NA|TRBV6-6|12
TGTGCCAGCGGTAGATCGGGGCCGCAGCAGTTCTTC
CASGRSGPQQFF
>TRBJ1-6|NA|NA|TRBV7-2|14
TGTGCCAGCACCGACCTTGAGAGGGGGTCACCCCTCCACTTT
CASTDLERGSPLHF
>TRBJ2-6|few|NA|TRBV12-3/TRBV12-4|13
TGTGCCAGCCACAGCTCTGGGGCCAACGTCCTGACTTTC
CASHSSGANVLTF
>TRBJ1-1|few|NA|TRBV19|14
TGTGCCAGTAGAACCTCAGGGGCTCGCACTGAAGCTTTCTTT
CASRTSGARTEAFF
>TRBJ2-3|NA|NA|TRBV11-2|15
TGTGCCAGCAGCTTAGATGTACAGAGCACAGATACGCAGTATTTT
CASSLDVQSTDTQYF
>TRBJ1-6|few|NA|TRBV7-2|14
TGTGCCAGCGGTTCAGGGACCCATAATTCACCCCTCCACTTT
CASGSGTHNSPLHF
>TRBJ2-7|NA|NA|TRBV3-1|14
TGTGCCAGCAGCCCCTCAGGGGTCTCCTACGAGCAGTACTTC
CASSPSGVSYEQYF
>TRBJ2-7|few|NA|TRBV20-1|14
TGCAGTGCTAGCCTCTCTCACGGCTGGGGACAAGAGTACTTC
CSASLSHGWGQEYF
>TRBJ2-1|few|TRBD2|TRBV28|19
TGTGCCAGCAGTTACCCGGGACTAGCTCGTCAGTCCTCCTACAATGAGCAGTTCTTC
CASSYPGLARQSSYNEQFF
>TRBJ2-3|few|NA|TRBV5-1|15
TGCGCCAGCAGCTTGGCTTCGACTGGAACTGATACGCAGTATTTT
CASSLASTGTDTQYF
>TRBJ1-5|NA|TRBD1|TRBV12-3/TRBV12-4|15
TGTGCCAGCAGCTGGGGACAGGGTGGTAATCAGCCCCAGCATTTT
CASSWGQGGNQPQHF
>TRBJ2-7|NA|TRBD1|TRBV5-1|13
TGCGCCAGCAGCGGACGGACAGGGGACGAGCAGTACTTC
CASSGRTGDEQYF
>TRBJ2-6|NA|NA|TRBV24-1|16
TGTGCCACCAGTGAAGATACTAGTTCTGGGGCCAACGTCCTGACTTTC
CATSEDTSSGANVLTF
>TRBJ2-5|NA|TRBD2|TRBV28|17
TGTGCCAGCAGTTTAAAGGGACTAGCGGGAGGATCTGAGACCCAGTACTTC
CASSLKGLAGGSETQYF
>TRBJ2-1|NA|NA|TRBV12-3/TRBV12-4|11
TGTGCCAGCAGCCCCTCTTTAAAGCAGTTCTTC
CASSPSLKQFF
>TRBJ1-4|NA|TRBD1|TRBV9|13
TGTGCCAGCAGCGTACAGGGGGGTGAAAAACTGTTTTTT
CASSVQGGEKLFF
>TRBJ2-1|NA|NA|TRBV20-1|12
TGCAGTGCTAGAGAGGTGGTTGTTGAGCAGTTCTTC
CSAREVVVEQFF
>TRBJ2-2|NA|NA|TRBV5-1|17
TGCGCCAGCAGCTTCGGCCCCGGGAACGGGCGAACCGGGGAGCTGTTTTTT
CASSFGPGNGRTGELFF
>TRBJ2-4|few|NA|TRBV20-1|12
TGCAGTGCTCCCGAGGAGCGGAACATTCAGTACTTC
CSAPEERNIQYF
>TRBJ2-7|NA|NA|TRBV5-6|14
TGTGCCAGCAGCTTGTTGGCCGCACCCTACGAGCAGTACTTC
CASSLLAAPYEQYF
>TRBJ1-5|many|NA|TRBV12-3/TRBV12-4|14
TGTGCCAGCAGTTCCTCCGGGACCGCGGAGCCCCAGCATTTT
CASSSSGTAEPQHF
>TRBJ2-7|few|NA|TRBV20-1|15
TGCAGTGCTAGATTTGGTGGGGCGAGCTCCTACGAGCAGTACTTC
CSARFGGASSYEQYF
>TRBJ2-6|few|NA|TRBV24-1|15
TGTGCCACCAGTGAGGGGTCGGCTGGGGCCAACGTCCTGACTTTC
CATSEGSAGANVLTF
>TRBJ2-5|many|TRBD1|TRBV11-3|15
TGTGCCAGCAGCCTTCGACAGGGCTACCAAGAGACCCAGTACTTC
CASSLRQGYQETQYF
>TRBJ2-1|many|NA|TRBV5-5|15
TGTGCCAGCAGCTTGGAATTGGCGATCCAAAATGAGCAGTTCTTC
CASSLELAIQNEQFF
>TRBJ2-4|few|TRBD1|TRBV7-8|16
TGTGCCAGCAGCAAGAGACAGGGGCGAGCCAAAAACATTCAGTACTTC
CASSKRQGRAKNIQYF
>TRBJ1-1|NA|NA|TRBV4-2|16
TGTGCCAGCAGCCAAGTCGCGCGGGGAGGGGACACTGAAGCTTTCTTT
CASSQVARGGDTEAFF
>TRBJ2-1|NA|NA|TRBV7-9|17
TGTGCCAGCAGCTTAGGCCAGGGCCCAGGCTCCTACAATGAGCAGTTCTTC
CASSLGQGPGSYNEQFF
>TRBJ1-1|few|NA|TRBV16|13
TGTGCCAGCAGCCGCCAAGGGGGCACTGAAGCTTTCTTT
CASSRQGGTEAFF
>TRBJ2-2|NA|NA|TRBV5-1|16
TGCGCCAGCAGTATGGACCTAGCGCTTAACACCGGGGAGCTGTTTTTT
CASSMDLALNTGELFF
>TRBJ2-2|few|NA|TRBV7-9|15
TGTGCCAGCAGCACACAGGGTACGAACACCGGGGAGCTGTTTTTT
CASSTQGTNTGELFF
>TRBJ2-2|NA|TRBD1|TRBV28|15
TGTGCCAGCGTATTCCAGGACAGGTCGGCCGGGGAGCTGGTTTTT
CASVFQDRSAGELVF
>TRBJ2-7|NA|NA|TRBV2|12
TGTGCCAGCAGTGGGACTCGGTACGAGCAGTACTTC
CASSGTRYEQYF
>TRBJ2-3|few|TRBD2|TRBV20-1|15
TGCAGTGCTATTAGTGGGGTAGCGGGAGTGGATACGCAGTATTTT
CSAISGVAGVDTQYF
>TRBJ2-6|few|TRBD2|TRBV6-2/TRBV6-3|19
TGTGCCAGCAATCCCCGTAGAAGACTAGCGGGAGCTGGGGCCAACGTCCTGACTTTC
CASNPRRRLAGAGANVLTF